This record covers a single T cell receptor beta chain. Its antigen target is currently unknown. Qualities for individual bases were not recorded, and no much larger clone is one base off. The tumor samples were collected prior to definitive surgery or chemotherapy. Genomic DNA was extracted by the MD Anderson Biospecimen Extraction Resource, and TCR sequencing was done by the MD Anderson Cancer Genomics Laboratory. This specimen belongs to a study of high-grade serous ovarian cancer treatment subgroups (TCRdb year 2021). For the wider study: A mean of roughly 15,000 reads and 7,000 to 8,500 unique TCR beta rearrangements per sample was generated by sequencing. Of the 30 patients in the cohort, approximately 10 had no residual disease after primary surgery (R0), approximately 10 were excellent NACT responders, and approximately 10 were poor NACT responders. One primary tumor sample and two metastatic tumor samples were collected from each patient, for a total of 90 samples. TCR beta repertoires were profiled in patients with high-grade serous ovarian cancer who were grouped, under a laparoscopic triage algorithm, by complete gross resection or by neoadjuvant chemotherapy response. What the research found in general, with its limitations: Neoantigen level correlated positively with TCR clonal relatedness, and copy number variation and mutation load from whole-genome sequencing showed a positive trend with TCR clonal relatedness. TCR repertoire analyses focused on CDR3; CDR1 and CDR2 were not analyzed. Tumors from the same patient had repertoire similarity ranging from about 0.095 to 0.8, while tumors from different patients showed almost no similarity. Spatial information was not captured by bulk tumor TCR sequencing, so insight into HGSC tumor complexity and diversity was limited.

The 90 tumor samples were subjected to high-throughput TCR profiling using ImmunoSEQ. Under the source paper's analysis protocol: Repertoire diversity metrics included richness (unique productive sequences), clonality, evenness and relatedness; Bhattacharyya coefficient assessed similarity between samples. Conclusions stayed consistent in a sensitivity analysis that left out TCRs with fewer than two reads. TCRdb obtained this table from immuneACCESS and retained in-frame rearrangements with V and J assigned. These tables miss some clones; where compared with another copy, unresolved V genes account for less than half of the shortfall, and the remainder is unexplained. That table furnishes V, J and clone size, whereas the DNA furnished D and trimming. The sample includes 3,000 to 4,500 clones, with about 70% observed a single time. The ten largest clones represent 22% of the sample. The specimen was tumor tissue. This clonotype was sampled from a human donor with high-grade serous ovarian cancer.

The nucleotide sequence is TGTGCCAGCAGCTTAGTGGGACAGGGGGCTTACGTCACTGAAGCTTTCTTT. It translates to CASSLVGQGAYVTEAFF. The chain is made from TRBV7-2 and TRBJ1-1, with 12 bases in between that match TRBD1. CDR1 and CDR2 are read off the germline V gene as SGHTA and FQGNSA. The junction shows trimming of 1 base on V and 4 bases on J, and the gene matches do not reach 7 bases of it. There are 17 amino acids in the CDR3, from cysteine to phenylalanine inclusive. Only the CDR3 DNA stays, 51 bases, in frame from base 1.